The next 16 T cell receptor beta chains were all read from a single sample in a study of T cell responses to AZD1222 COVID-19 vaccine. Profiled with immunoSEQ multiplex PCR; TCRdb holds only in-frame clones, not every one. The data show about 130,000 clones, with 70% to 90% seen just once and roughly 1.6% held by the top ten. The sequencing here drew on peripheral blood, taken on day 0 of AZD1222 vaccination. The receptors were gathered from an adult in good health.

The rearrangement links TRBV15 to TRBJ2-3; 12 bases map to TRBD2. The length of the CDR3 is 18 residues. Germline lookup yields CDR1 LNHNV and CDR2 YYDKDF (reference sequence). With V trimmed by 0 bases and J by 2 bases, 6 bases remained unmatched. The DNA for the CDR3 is TGTGCCACCAGCAGAGATAGACTAGCGGGGGCCTTCACAGATACGCAGTATTTT. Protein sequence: CATSRDRLAGAFTDTQYF.

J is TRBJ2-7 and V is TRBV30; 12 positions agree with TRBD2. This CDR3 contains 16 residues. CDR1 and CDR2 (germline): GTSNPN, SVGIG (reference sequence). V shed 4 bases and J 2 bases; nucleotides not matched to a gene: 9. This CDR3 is CAWTGFASGRAYEQYF. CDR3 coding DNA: TGTGCCTGGACCGGATTTGCTAGCGGGAGGGCCTACGAGCAGTACTTC.

The CDR3 DNA reads as TGTGCCAGCAGCGTAGAACAAAGTTACAATGAGCAGTTCTTC. It is translated as CASSVEQSYNEQFF. The genes are TRBV9 and TRBJ2-1, with unresolved D. Per the germline V gene, CDR1 is SGDLS and CDR2 is YYNGEE. Trimming took off 0 bases at V and 4 bases at J, with 8 bases between the two ends. The CDR3 is made up of 14 amino acids. Supplemented by reference TRBV9 and TRBJ2-1, the full variable domain reads DSGVTQTPKHLITATGQRVTLRCSPRSGDLSVYWYQQSLDQGLQFLIQYYNGEERAKGNILERFSAQQFPDLHSELNLSSLELGDSALYFCASSVEQSYNEQFFGPGTRLTVL.

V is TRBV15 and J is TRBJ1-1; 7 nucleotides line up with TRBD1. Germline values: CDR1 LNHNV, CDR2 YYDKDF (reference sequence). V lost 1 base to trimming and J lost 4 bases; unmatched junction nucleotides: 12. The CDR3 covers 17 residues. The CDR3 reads CATSRGRQGATRTEAFF. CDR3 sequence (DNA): TGTGCCACCAGCAGAGGAAGACAGGGTGCAACGCGCACTGAAGCTTTCTTT. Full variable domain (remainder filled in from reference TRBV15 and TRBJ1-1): DAMVIQNPRYQVTQFGKPVTLSCSQTLNHNVMYWYQQKSSQAPKLLFHYYDKDFNNEADTPDNFQSRRPNTSFCFLDIRSPGLGDTAMYLCATSRGRQGATRTEAFFGQGTRLTVV.

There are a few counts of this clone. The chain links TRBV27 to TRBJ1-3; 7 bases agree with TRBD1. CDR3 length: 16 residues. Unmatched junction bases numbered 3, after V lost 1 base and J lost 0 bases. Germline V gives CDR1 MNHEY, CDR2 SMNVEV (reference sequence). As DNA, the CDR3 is TGTGCCAGCAGTTTATACGGGACAGACTCTGGAAACACCATATATTTT. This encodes CASSLYGTDSGNTIYF.

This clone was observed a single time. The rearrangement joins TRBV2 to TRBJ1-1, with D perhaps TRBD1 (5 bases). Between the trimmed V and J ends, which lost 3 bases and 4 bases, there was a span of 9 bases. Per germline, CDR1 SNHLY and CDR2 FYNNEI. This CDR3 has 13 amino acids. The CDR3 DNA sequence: TGTGCCAGCAGTGAGGCAGGGAGCACTGAAGCTTTCTTT. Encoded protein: CASSEAGSTEAFF.

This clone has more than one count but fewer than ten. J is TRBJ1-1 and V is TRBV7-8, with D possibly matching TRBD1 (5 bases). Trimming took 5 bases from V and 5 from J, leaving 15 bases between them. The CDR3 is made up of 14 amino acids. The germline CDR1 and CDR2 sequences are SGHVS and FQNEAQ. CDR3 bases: TGTGCCAGCAGCCCTCAGGGACCAGGGACTGAAGCTTTCTTT. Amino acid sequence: CASSPQGPGTEAFF.

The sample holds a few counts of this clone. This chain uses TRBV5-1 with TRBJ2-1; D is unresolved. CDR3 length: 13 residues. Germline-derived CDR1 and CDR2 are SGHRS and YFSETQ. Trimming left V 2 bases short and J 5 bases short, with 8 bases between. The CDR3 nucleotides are TGCGCCAGCAGCTTAGGAGTAAACAATGAGCAGTTCTTC. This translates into CASSLGVNNEQFF.

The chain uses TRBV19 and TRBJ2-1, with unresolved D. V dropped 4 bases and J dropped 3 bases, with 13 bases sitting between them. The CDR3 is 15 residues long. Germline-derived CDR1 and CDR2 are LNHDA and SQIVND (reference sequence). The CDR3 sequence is CASSSPGTVYNEQFF. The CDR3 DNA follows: TGTGCCAGTAGTAGTCCAGGTACTGTCTACAATGAGCAGTTCTTC.

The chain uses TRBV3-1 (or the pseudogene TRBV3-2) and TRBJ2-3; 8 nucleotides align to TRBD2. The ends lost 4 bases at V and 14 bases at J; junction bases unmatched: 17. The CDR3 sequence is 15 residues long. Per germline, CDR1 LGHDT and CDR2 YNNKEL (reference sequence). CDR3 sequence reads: CASSPAGGANVAPYF. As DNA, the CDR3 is TGTGCCAGCAGCCCTGCGGGGGGCGCCAACGTGGCTCCGTATTTT.

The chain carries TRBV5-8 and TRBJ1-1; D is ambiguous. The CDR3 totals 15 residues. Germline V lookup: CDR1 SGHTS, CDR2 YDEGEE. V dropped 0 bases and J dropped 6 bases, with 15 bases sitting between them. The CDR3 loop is CASSLVGLVWAEAFF. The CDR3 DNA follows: TGTGCCAGCAGCTTGGTTGGGTTGGTTTGGGCTGAAGCTTTCTTT. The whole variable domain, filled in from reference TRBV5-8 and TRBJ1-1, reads EAGVTQSPTHLIKTRGQQATLRCSPISGHTSVYWYQQALGLGLQFLLWYDEGEERNRGNFPPRFSGRQFPNYSSELNVNALELEDSALYLCASSLVGLVWAEAFFGQGTRLTVV.

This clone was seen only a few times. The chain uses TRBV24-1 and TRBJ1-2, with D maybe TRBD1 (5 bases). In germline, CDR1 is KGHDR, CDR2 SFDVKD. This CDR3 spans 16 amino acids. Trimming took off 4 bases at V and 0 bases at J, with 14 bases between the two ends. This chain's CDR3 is CATSDRGSRSNYGYTF. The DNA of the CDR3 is TGTGCCACCAGTGACCGGGGGAGCAGGTCTAACTATGGCTACACCTTC.

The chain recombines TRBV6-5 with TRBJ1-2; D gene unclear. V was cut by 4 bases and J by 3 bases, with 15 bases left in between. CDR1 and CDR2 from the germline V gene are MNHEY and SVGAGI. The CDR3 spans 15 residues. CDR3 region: CASSSGFGQDYGYTF. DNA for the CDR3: TGTGCCAGCAGTTCCGGCTTTGGGCAGGACTATGGCTACACCTTC.

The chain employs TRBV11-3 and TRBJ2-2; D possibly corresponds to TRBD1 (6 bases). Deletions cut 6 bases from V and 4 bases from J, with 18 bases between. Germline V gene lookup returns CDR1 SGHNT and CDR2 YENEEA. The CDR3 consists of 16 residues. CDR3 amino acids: CASRSKQGIVTGELFF. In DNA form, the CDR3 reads TGTGCCAGCAGGTCAAAACAGGGAATAGTCACCGGGGAGCTGTTTTTT.

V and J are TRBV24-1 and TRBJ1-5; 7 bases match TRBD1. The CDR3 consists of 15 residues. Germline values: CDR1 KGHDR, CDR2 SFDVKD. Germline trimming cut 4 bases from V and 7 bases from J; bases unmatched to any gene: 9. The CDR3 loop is CATSDPRGIGQPQHF. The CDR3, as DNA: TGTGCCACCAGTGACCCCAGGGGGATAGGACAGCCCCAGCATTTT.

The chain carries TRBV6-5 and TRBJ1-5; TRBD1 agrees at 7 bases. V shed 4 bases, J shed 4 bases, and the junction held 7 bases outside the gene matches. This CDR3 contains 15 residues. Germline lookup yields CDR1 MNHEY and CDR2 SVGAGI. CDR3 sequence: CASSSSGGGNQPQHF. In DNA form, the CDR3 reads TGTGCCAGCAGTTCCTCAGGGGGGGGGAATCAGCCCCAGCATTTT.